This T cell receptor (beta chain) was sequenced during a study of CD8+CD57+ T cells in acquired aplastic anemia. Overall study context: 3.2 ug was the average amount of DNA from sorted CD4+ and CD8+ cells.

Study-wide results and caveats: Patients and controls had in common approximately 28 CD8+ CDR3 sequences.

Template material for TCR beta VDJ and CDR3 profiling consisted of genomic DNA. TCRdb re-analysed the reads in MiXCR, keeping a single row per CDR3 protein. The table shows 300,000 or so distinct CDR3 sequences, with 45% to 70% occurring only once. Details on this clonotype: Its cognate antigen is unknown.

Germline assignment: CDR1 KGHDR and CDR2 SFDVKD. This CDR3 is built from 12 residues. V dropped 5 bases and J dropped 5 bases, with 5 bases sitting between them. This receptor was identified in a human donor with severe aplastic anemia or a healthy control (not recorded which). The V call is TRBV24-1, the J call TRBJ2-2, with D hard to call. The sequenced sample was sorted CD4+, CD8+, or CD8+CD57+ T cells (not recorded which) from PBMCs. The CDR3 sequence is CATSGRTGELFF. The DNA of the CDR3 is TGTGCCACCAGTGGGCGGACCGGGGAGCTGTTTTTT.